This T cell receptor (beta chain) was captured by sequencing in a study of shared clonotypes between healthy human individuals. Sequencing used immunoSEQ multiplex PCR; TCRdb keeps in-frame clones, though not all of them. The sample contains some 680,000 clones, roughly 73% of which appear only once. The length of the CDR3 is 13 residues. Per germline, CDR1 MNHNS and CDR2 SASEGT. V lost 8 bases, J lost 5 bases, and 7 bases stayed unmatched. This clone was observed a few times. The source of this sequence is a woman in her twenties or thirties in good health. Sequenced material: memory CD4+ T cells sorted from blood. The subset was: CD45RA-negative fraction. V usage is TRBV6-1 and J usage is TRBJ2-3; 7 positions match TRBD1. The CDR3 DNA sequence: TGTGCCAGCTACACAAGACAGGGAGATACGCAGTATTTT. Amino acid sequence: CASYTRQGDTQYF.